The subject of this entry is one TCR beta chain. The target antigen is unknown. The junction differs from germline at one of its ends, possibly a read error. The data derive from a study of a mutant IDH1 vaccine in newly diagnosed glioma. Whole-study context: Each patient was administered eight vaccinations, scheduled in weeks 1, 3, 5, 7, 11, 15, 19 and 23. Earlier care involved radiotherapy, temozolomide, or both, and the majority received both.

The CDR3 has 13 amino acids. Germline V gives CDR1 SSHAT, CDR2 FNYEAQ (reference sequence). The time point here: week 5, during vaccination. Topical imiquimod accompanied each vaccine dose, which consisted of 300 ug of mutant IDH1 20-mer peptide. The astrocytomas were IDH1-mutant, ATRX-negative, and WHO grade 3 or 4. TCRdb's table, derived via immunoSEQ multiplex PCR, lists solely in-frame clones and lacks some. The data hold some 37,000 clones, with about 84% observed a single time. The specimen was PBMCs, collected from a glioma patient whose treatment included an IDH1 peptide vaccine. The clonotype originates from a man aged 35-49 years with glioma. The chain couples TRBV7-7 to TRBJ2-5; 9 positions match TRBD1. CDR3 DNA: TGTGCTAGCATGGGTACAGGGGGCGAGACCCAGTACTTC. The encoded protein is CASMGTGGETQYF.